This T cell receptor beta chain comes out of a study of blood T cell repertoires in COVID-19. Study context: The study drew acute and convalescent COVID-19 samples from the United States, Italy and Spain. PBMCs, B-cell-depleted T cells, or T cells were the source of the cDNA or gDNA that made up the material.

Germline trimming cut 5 bases from V and 8 bases from J; bases unmatched to any gene: 8. The CDR3 totals 15 residues. Germline V gene sequence: CDR1 MNHEY, CDR2 SVGEGT. Authors' processing steps: From reference gene primer amplification, estimates of nucleated cell counts were derived. Sequenced by immunoSEQ multiplex PCR; TCRdb stores in-frame clones only, minus some. V, J and clone size derive from that table, while D and trimming were established from the DNA sequence. In the table there are about 120,000 clones, about 80% of which are singletons. J is TRBJ2-1 and V is TRBV6-2 or TRBV6-3; TRBD2 matches at 11 bases. This clonotype was obtained from a man aged 70 or older with active or convalescent COVID-19. Sequencing was carried out using peripheral blood. CDR3 in DNA: TGTGCCAGCAGTAAGATAGCGGGAGGGGAAGATGAGCAGTTCTTC. Protein sequence: CASSKIAGGEDEQFF.